The rows below give T cell receptor beta chains drawn from one sample of a study of regulatory T cells in long-lasting Graves disease. TCRdb fed the multiplex PCR reads into MiXCR, producing one record per CDR3 protein. The table shows roughly 490,000 distinct CDR3 sequences, with under 25% occurring only once. This sample comprised peripheral blood mononuclear cells (PBMCs), obtained when the disease was refractory, from a patient treated with antithyroid drugs. The receptor set was obtained from a female donor with Graves disease. The CDR3 runs from the conserved cysteine through the conserved F or W. D genes are given only for firm matches. Expanded clones are given a class, and other clones once, few, many or no size at all.

d_gene	v_gene	abundance	j_gene	CDR3nt	CDR3aa
NA	TRBV7-9	NA	TRBJ1-3	TGTGCCAGCAGCCAGGACACTGGCGGATATTTT	CASSQDTGGYF
NA	TRBV28	many	TRBJ1-5	TGTGCCAGCAGTTCCCCAGGGACTAGCAATCAGCCCCAGCATTTT	CASSSPGTSNQPQHF
TRBD1	TRBV20-1	many	TRBJ2-1	TGCAGTGCTAGAGCCACAGGGGCTTCGCAGTTCTTC	CSARATGASQFF
NA	TRBV14	NA	TRBJ1-1	TGTGCCAGCAGCCAGCTAGACGTGACCGAAGCTTTCTTT	CASSQLDVTEAFF
NA	TRBV4-2	NA	TRBJ2-1	TGTGCCAGCAGCCCTAGGACATCTCACAATGAGCAGTTCTTC	CASSPRTSHNEQFF
NA	TRBV12-3/TRBV12-4	many	TRBJ1-4	TGTGCCAGCAGCCCGACTGTAACTAATGAAAAACTGTTTTTT	CASSPTVTNEKLFF
NA	TRBV9	many	TRBJ1-6	TGTGCCAGCAGCTCCAGTGATTCACCCCTCCACTTT	CASSSSDSPLHF
NA	TRBV20-1	NA	TRBJ1-1	TGCAGTGCTAGGAGACTTCGGGTGAACACTGAAGCTTTCTTT	CSARRLRVNTEAFF
NA	TRBV12-3/TRBV12-4	NA	TRBJ2-1	TGTGCCAGCAGGTCGGGACGCTACAATGAGCAGTTCTTC	CASRSGRYNEQFF
TRBD1	TRBV7-2	few	TRBJ1-6	TGTGCCAGCAGCTCCACCGGGACAGGGGTCAATTCACCCCTCCACTTT	CASSSTGTGVNSPLHF
NA	TRBV28	many	TRBJ1-2	TGTGCCAGCAGTTTCCCTCCCGATGGCTACACCTTC	CASSFPPDGYTF
NA	TRBV6-1	few	TRBJ2-7	TGTGCCAGCAATGGGGGTGGATCCTACGAGCAGTACTTC	CASNGGGSYEQYF
NA	TRBV7-2	NA	TRBJ2-1	TGTGCCAGCAGCTGGACCGGGGCCCTAAGGGATGAGCAGTTCTTC	CASSWTGALRDEQFF
NA	TRBV5-1	NA	TRBJ2-3	TGCGCCAGCAGCGCGGGGGACACCTCCACAGATACGCAGTATTTT	CASSAGDTSTDTQYF
NA	TRBV28	many	TRBJ1-2	TGTGCCAGCTGGGGCCGACCACTTGGCTACACCTTC	CASWGRPLGYTF
NA	TRBV20-1	many	TRBJ1-1	TGCAGTGCTGGGACAAGGCTCTACACTGAAGCTTTCTTT	CSAGTRLYTEAFF
NA	TRBV29-1	few	TRBJ1-1	TGCAGCGTTCGGACCCTAGTGAACACTGAAGCTTTCTTT	CSVRTLVNTEAFF
TRBD1	TRBV6-2/TRBV6-3	NA	TRBJ1-1	TGTGCCAGCACCGACAGACAGGGGGCCTTCCCTGAAGCTTTCTTT	CASTDRQGAFPEAFF
NA	TRBV14	few	TRBJ2-7	TGTGCCAGCAGCCCCCGGTTGGAGGGCGAGCAGTACTTC	CASSPRLEGEQYF
NA	TRBV12-5	many	TRBJ1-1	TGTGCTAGTGGTTTGGGAATAGGGGGGGGGACTGAAGCTTTCTTT	CASGLGIGGGTEAFF
NA	TRBV7-2	NA	TRBJ2-2	TGTGCCAGCAGCTTCCTGACAGGGAGGGTCGGGGAGCTGTTTTTT	CASSFLTGRVGELFF
TRBD1	TRBV5-6	NA	TRBJ2-5	TGTGCCAGCAGCTTGAAAGGGGGCGGAGAGACCCAGTACTTC	CASSLKGGGETQYF
TRBD1	TRBV6-5	few	TRBJ1-3	TGTGCCAGCAGTTACTCGACAGGGGACCTCGGAAACACCATATATTTT	CASSYSTGDLGNTIYF
NA	TRBV28	many	TRBJ2-7	TGTGCCGCTGCCGGGACCCGGAACTACGAGCAGTACTTC	CAAAGTRNYEQYF
NA	TRBV5-1	few	TRBJ1-1	TGCGCCAGCAGCTTTGAGGGGGTTGGCACTGAAGCTTTCTTT	CASSFEGVGTEAFF
TRBD1	TRBV6-1	NA	TRBJ1-1	TGTGCCAGCAGTCCTCCGGGACAGACATATGAAGCTTTCTTT	CASSPPGQTYEAFF
NA	TRBV13	NA	TRBJ2-1	TGTGCCAGCAGCTTGGGGCTGGGCGACGGAAGGCAGTTCTTC	CASSLGLGDGRQFF
NA	TRBV15	few	TRBJ2-5	TGTGCCACCAGCTTCGACAGATACCAAGAGGCCCAGTACTTC	CATSFDRYQEAQYF
NA	TRBV2	once	TRBJ2-5	TGTGCCAGCGCATACGGGACAACCCAACAAGAGACCCAGTACTTC	CASAYGTTQQETQYF
TRBD1	TRBV7-3	NA	TRBJ2-3	TGTGCCAGCAGCTTTGGGACAGGGGTGGTAGATACGCAGTATTTT	CASSFGTGVVDTQYF
TRBD1	TRBV20-1	many	TRBJ2-7	TGCAGTGCTAGAAGGGACAGGGACTACGAGCAGTACTTC	CSARRDRDYEQYF
NA	TRBV20-1	few	TRBJ1-3	TGCAGTGCTAATCAAAGGGGCGGAAACACCATATATTTT	CSANQRGGNTIYF
TRBD1	TRBV25-1	NA	TRBJ1-2	TGTGCCAGCAGTGACTCCGACAGGGCTGGCTACACCTTC	CASSDSDRAGYTF
TRBD1	TRBV11-2	many	TRBJ1-1	TGTGCCAGCAGCAAGGGACAGGCATACACTGAAGCTTTCTTT	CASSKGQAYTEAFF
NA	TRBV7-9	NA	TRBJ2-7	TGTGCCAGCAGCTTAGCGCTGGGGTTATCCTACGAGCAGTACTTC	CASSLALGLSYEQYF
TRBD1	TRBV6-1	NA	TRBJ1-1	TGTGCCAGCAGTATTCGGACAGGGTGGACTGAAGCTTTCTTT	CASSIRTGWTEAFF
TRBD1	TRBV27	few	TRBJ1-5	TGTGCCAGCAGGCTGGGACAGGGGGCGGGAGGCAATCAGCCCCAGCATTTT	CASRLGQGAGGNQPQHF
NA	TRBV7-2	NA	TRBJ2-7	TGTGCCAGCAGCCCTGGCGCAGGGTACTCCTACGAGCAGTACTTC	CASSPGAGYSYEQYF
TRBD1	TRBV19	NA	TRBJ2-2	TGTGCCAGTATCTCACCCCGGGACAGGAGGAACACCGGGGAGCTGTTTTTT	CASISPRDRRNTGELFF
NA	TRBV7-9	many	TRBJ2-5	TGTGCCAGCAGATCCACAGGGCCCGAAGCGACCCAGTACTTC	CASRSTGPEATQYF
NA	TRBV12-3/TRBV12-4	few	TRBJ2-2	TGTGCCAGCAGTTTAACGGGGTTACGCACCGGGGAGCTGTTTTTT	CASSLTGLRTGELFF
NA	TRBV4-1	NA	TRBJ2-1	TGCGCCAGCAGCCTCCCCCAAGGTAGACGGTTCTTC	CASSLPQGRRFF
NA	TRBV20-1	few	TRBJ1-5	TGCAGTGCTAGAAGTGAGCGTGGGGCGAGCAATCAGCCCCAGCATTTT	CSARSERGASNQPQHF
TRBD1	TRBV30	few	TRBJ2-5	TGTGCCTGGAACCAGGGGGCGGTGGAGACCCAGTACTTC	CAWNQGAVETQYF
NA	TRBV5-1	NA	TRBJ2-2	TGCGCCAGCAGCTCGGATAACACCGGGGAGCTGTTTTTT	CASSSDNTGELFF
TRBD2	TRBV6-5	many	TRBJ2-7	TGTGCCAGCAGTTACTCCGTAGGACTAGCGGATCACTACGAGCAGTACTTC	CASSYSVGLADHYEQYF
NA	TRBV28	many	TRBJ2-2	TGTGCCAGCAGTTGGCGGGGAGAGGGGCTGAACACCGGGGAGCTGTTTTTT	CASSWRGEGLNTGELFF
NA	TRBV7-3	NA	TRBJ2-7	TGTGCCAGCAGCTTAACCGGGGTGGATGGGGAGCAGTACTTC	CASSLTGVDGEQYF
NA	TRBV2	many	TRBJ2-7	TGTGCCAGCAAGAACAGAACCTACGAGCAGTACTTC	CASKNRTYEQYF
NA	TRBV18	NA	TRBJ1-6	TGTGCCAGCTCACCAGCCGGGGGAGGCAATAATTCACCCCTCCACTTT	CASSPAGGGNNSPLHF
NA	TRBV30	NA	TRBJ1-4	TGTGCCTGGAGAGTTTCGCCTCTGGGGGAAAAACTGTTTTTT	CAWRVSPLGEKLFF